This is a list of T cell receptor beta chains from one sample in a study of shared clonotypes between healthy human individuals. TCRdb's copy holds only in-frame clones and misses some; the assay was immunoSEQ multiplex PCR. The sample contains 2 million to 2.5 million clones, 80% to 95% of which appear only once. Sequencing was carried out using naive CD4+ T cells from PBMCs. Receptors originate from a man aged 18 to 29 in good health. Some clones in this sample may be carry-over from other donors' samples. Both conserved end residues are part of each CDR3. Fields, in order: J gene, V gene, CDR3 length, CDR3 protein.

J gene: TRBJ2-6
V gene: TRBV28
CDR3 length: 17
CDR3 protein: CASSSLRRASGANVLTF

J gene: TRBJ2-3
V gene: TRBV19
CDR3 length: 14
CDR3 protein: CASSHSQKLDTQYF

J gene: TRBJ2-2
V gene: TRBV28
CDR3 length: 13
CDR3 protein: CASSFQNTGELFF

J gene: TRBJ2-7
V gene: TRBV5-1
CDR3 length: 16
CDR3 protein: CASSQYAGQGIHEQYF

J gene: TRBJ1-1
V gene: TRBV5-1
CDR3 length: 16
CDR3 protein: CASSLAGTGANTEAFF

J gene: TRBJ1-2
V gene: TRBV28
CDR3 length: 14
CDR3 protein: CASSAGTGSYGYTF

J gene: TRBJ2-1
V gene: TRBV5-4
CDR3 length: 12
CDR3 protein: CASSSTYNEQFF

J gene: TRBJ1-2
V gene: TRBV5-1
CDR3 length: 14
CDR3 protein: CASSLDPSTNGYTF

J gene: TRBJ2-7
V gene: TRBV7-2
CDR3 length: 12
CDR3 protein: CASSSQGYEQYF

J gene: TRBJ2-7
V gene: TRBV5-1
CDR3 length: 15
CDR3 protein: CASSWGQADSYEQYF

J gene: TRBJ2-1
V gene: TRBV15
CDR3 length: 13
CDR3 protein: CATSRFQLGEQFF

J gene: TRBJ2-7
V gene: TRBV28
CDR3 length: 16
CDR3 protein: CASSLWVAGDRYEQYF

J gene: TRBJ2-4
V gene: TRBV27
CDR3 length: 14
CDR3 protein: CASSSTGVVNIQYF

J gene: TRBJ1-2
V gene: TRBV5-1
CDR3 length: 15
CDR3 protein: CASSLEGQGSNGYTF

J gene: TRBJ2-2
V gene: TRBV6-1
CDR3 length: 16
CDR3 protein: CASSDQGAVGTGELFF

J gene: TRBJ2-2
V gene: TRBV4-2
CDR3 length: 16
CDR3 protein: CASSSTSGLRTGELFF

J gene: TRBJ2-7
V gene: TRBV28
CDR3 length: 13
CDR3 protein: CAIRVGSPYEQYF

J gene: TRBJ1-1
V gene: TRBV7-9
CDR3 length: 14
CDR3 protein: CASSLTGEGFEAFF

J gene: TRBJ1-4
V gene: TRBV7-9
CDR3 length: 15
CDR3 protein: CASSRDRAGNEKLFF

J gene: TRBJ1-3
V gene: TRBV9
CDR3 length: 15
CDR3 protein: CASSAGGADGNTIYF

J gene: TRBJ1-1
V gene: TRBV19
CDR3 length: 14
CDR3 protein: CATGGGQMNTEAFF

J gene: TRBJ1-1
V gene: TRBV30
CDR3 length: 12
CDR3 protein: CAWSVSGAEAFF

J gene: TRBJ1-5
V gene: TRBV5-1
CDR3 length: 14
CDR3 protein: CASSLAWGDQPQHF

J gene: TRBJ1-3
V gene: TRBV9
CDR3 length: 14
CDR3 protein: CASSVDSDGNTIYF

J gene: NA
V gene: TRBV6-1
CDR3 length: 15
CDR3 protein: CASSRDSLSYYEQYF

J gene: TRBJ1-5
V gene: TRBV7-2
CDR3 length: 13
CDR3 protein: CASSAGFLQPQHF

J gene: TRBJ2-5
V gene: TRBV5-5
CDR3 length: 13
CDR3 protein: CASSPRLAGSQYF